This section outlines one T cell receptor beta chain sequence together with its context. The target antigen is unknown. This record comes from a study of CD8 T cells in Susac syndrome. Findings of the study overall: None of the CD4+ T cell repertoires in Susac syndrome showed clonal expansion.

An input of about 0.5 to 1 ug of RNA was subjected to reverse transcription using random hexamers. An immunoSEQ multiplex PCR amplified TCR beta CDR3 over 54 Vbeta and 13 Jbeta. TCRdb reanalysed the immunoSEQ multiplex PCR reads using MiXCR and keeps one entry per CDR3 protein. Among some 200,000 distinct CDR3 sequences listed, around 95% were seen once. V shed 1 base and J shed 0 bases, with 14 bases lying between them. This CDR3 has 17 residues. CDR1 SEHNR and CDR2 FQNEAQ come from the germline V gene (reference sequence). This TCR was sampled from a human donor with Susac syndrome. Material: CD4+ T cells from PBMCs. The V call is TRBV7-9, the J call TRBJ2-3; D uncertain. The CDR3 sequence: CASSLVLQDPSTDTQYF. Here the CDR3 DNA reads TGTGCCAGCAGCTTAGTGCTGCAGGATCCTAGCACAGATACGCAGTATTTT.